These 30 T cell receptor beta chains share one sample of origin, sequenced in a study of T cell responses to AZD1222 COVID-19 vaccine. The protocol was immunoSEQ multiplex PCR, while the TCRdb copy is restricted to in-frame clones and leaves out a portion. The data contain about 130,000 clones, 80% to 90% of them singletons. The sequences come from peripheral blood, collected on day 0 of AZD1222 vaccination. Every receptor here comes from an adult in good health.

V gene TRBV4-1 combines with J gene TRBJ2-3; maybe TRBD1 (6 bases). V was shortened by 3 bases and J by 4 bases, with 20 bases between the two germline ends. This CDR3 is built from 17 residues. Germline CDR1 is MGHRA and CDR2 is YSYEKL. In DNA, the CDR3 is TGCGCCAGCAGCCAGACTCAGGGGAACGTGGCTTCAGATACGCAGTATTTT. Translation: CASSQTQGNVASDTQYF.

For the CDR3, the DNA is TGTGCCAGCAGTTACCCTAGCGGGGGACTCACAGATACGCAGTATTTT. Protein product: CASSYPSGGLTDTQYF. The J gene is TRBJ2-3, the V gene TRBV6-5; 10 bases map to TRBD2. CDR3 size: 16 residues. The junction had 4 bases not matched to a gene; V was cut back by 2 bases and J by 2 bases. In germline, CDR1 is MNHEY, CDR2 SVGAGI.

This chain connects TRBV5-8 to TRBJ1-5; no clear D. Trimming took 1 base from V and 7 from J, leaving 3 bases between them. Germline V gene sequence: CDR1 SGHTS, CDR2 YDEGEE. The CDR3 has 11 amino acids. The CDR3 spells CASSLYQPQHF. Written as DNA, the CDR3 is TGTGCCAGCAGCTTGTACCAGCCCCAGCATTTT.

The rearrangement links TRBV30 to TRBJ2-2, with 8 nucleotides matching TRBD1. Per the germline V gene, CDR1 is GTSNPN and CDR2 is SVGIG (reference sequence). J lost 4 bases, V lost 7 bases, and 5 bases had no gene match. The CDR3 covers 13 residues. For the CDR3, the DNA is TGTGCCTCAGGACAGGGCGGCACCGGGGAGCTGTTTTTT. Translated: CASGQGGTGELFF.

The V call is TRBV9, the J call TRBJ2-7; D could derive from TRBD1 or TRBD2 (6 bases each). The CDR3 is 15 residues long. V shed 0 bases and J shed 6 bases, with 16 bases lying between them. CDR1 and CDR2 (germline): SGDLS, YYNGEE. The CDR3 reads CASSVEGWKGGEQYF. The CDR3 bases are TGTGCCAGCAGCGTAGAGGGTTGGAAGGGGGGCGAGCAGTACTTC.

The CDR3 protein is CASSIIQPYSNQPQHF. CDR3 nucleotides: TGTGCCAGTAGTATAATCCAGCCCTATAGCAATCAGCCCCAGCATTTT. J is TRBJ1-5 and V is TRBV19; D unclear. CDR1 LNHDA and CDR2 SQIVND come from the germline V gene (reference sequence). The V gene lost 2 bases and the J gene lost 0 bases, with 11 bases spanning the gap. The CDR3 consists of 16 residues. The full variable domain, with the rest looked up from reference TRBV19 and TRBJ1-5, is DGGITQSPKYLFRKEGQNVTLSCEQNLNHDAMYWYRQDPGQGLRLIYYSQIVNDFQKGDIAEGYSVSREKKESFPLTVTSAQKNPTAFYLCASSIIQPYSNQPQHFGDGTRLSIL.

V usage is TRBV4-1 and J usage is TRBJ1-3, with D possibly TRBD1 on 5 matching bases. The germline V gene has CDR1 MGHRA and CDR2 YSYEKL. Trimming stripped 0 bases from V and 2 bases from J, with 11 bases between. There are 16 residues in the CDR3. CDR3 residues: CASSQERGIAGNTIYF. The CDR3 DNA is TGCGCCAGCAGCCAAGAAAGGGGAATCGCTGGAAACACCATATATTTT.

The V call is TRBV6-5, the J call TRBJ2-2; D gene ambiguous. The CDR3 covers 11 residues. The germline CDR1 and CDR2 sequences are MNHEY and SVGAGI. V was pared by 7 bases and J by 4 bases, with 4 bases between. The CDR3 DNA is TGTGCCAGCACCTTCACCGGGGAGCTGTTTTTT. The encoded protein is CASTFTGELFF.

The chain has TRBV6-1 and TRBJ1-1; unclear D gene. Trimming stripped 3 bases from V and 0 bases from J, with 8 bases between. Germline CDR1 reads MNHNS; CDR2 reads SASEGT. The CDR3 runs to 14 residues. CDR3 loop: CASSEEGMNTEAFF. CDR3 DNA: TGTGCCAGCAGTGAGGAGGGCATGAACACTGAAGCTTTCTTT.

The chain joins TRBV5-1 to TRBJ1-3, with TRBD1 identical over 7 bases. This CDR3 is 14 amino acids long. Trimming cost V 4 bases and J 1 base; bases outside gene matches: 2. CDR1 SGHRS and CDR2 YFSETQ come from the germline V gene. The CDR3 region has the DNA TGCGCCAGCAGCCCACAGGGGTCTGGAAACACCATATATTTT. As protein: CASSPQGSGNTIYF.

The genes are TRBV28 and TRBJ1-2; D gene uncertain. The V gene lost 11 bases and the J gene lost 5 bases, with 24 bases spanning the gap. CDR3 length: 15 amino acids. Looked up from germline, CDR1 is MDHEN and CDR2 is SYDVKM. DNA of the CDR3: TGTGCCGGCATGCCCGGTTTTGAGGGTCGGTATGGCTACACCTTC. This codes for CAGMPGFEGRYGYTF.

This CDR3 is CAISVGPGPQHF. The CDR3 nucleotides read TGTGCCATCAGTGTCGGCCCTGGGCCCCAGCATTTT. V and J are TRBV10-3 and TRBJ1-5; no definite D call. Per germline, CDR1 ENHRY and CDR2 SYGVKD. Trimming took 4 bases from V and 9 from J, leaving 10 bases between them. The CDR3 is made up of 12 amino acids.

This clone was seen more than once but under ten times. The chain combines TRBV5-1 with TRBJ1-2, with D hard to call. CDR1 and CDR2 from the germline V gene are SGHRS and YFSETQ. With 0 bases removed from V and 1 base from J, the gap between germline ends came to 7 bases. The length of the CDR3 is 14 residues. CDR3 DNA sequence: TGCGCCAGCAGCTTGGGGGGTGTTAACTATGGCTACACCTTC. It encodes CASSLGGVNYGYTF.

The chain is built from TRBV21-1 and TRBJ1-2. TRBV21-1 is a pseudogene segment. The CDR3 has 14 residues. DNA of the CDR3: TGTGCCAGCAGCAAAGTACTGGATCCCTATGGCTACACCTTC. This translates into CASSKVLDPYGYTF.

The V and J genes are TRBV12-3 or TRBV12-4 and TRBJ1-1, with D unresolved. Trimming cost V 6 bases and J 4 bases, with 9 bases left between them. The CDR3 runs to 12 residues. CDR3 in amino acids: CASSLEGTEAFF. CDR3 DNA: TGTGCCAGCAGCCTGGAGGGCACTGAAGCTTTCTTT.

The chain joins TRBV2 to TRBJ1-5; D gene ambiguous. V dropped 4 bases and J dropped 2 bases, with 12 bases sitting between them. The germline V gene encodes CDR1 SNHLY and CDR2 FYNNEI. The CDR3 sequence is 15 residues long. The CDR3 sequence is CASSVNTVRNQPQHF. CDR3 bases: TGTGCCAGCAGTGTAAATACAGTCCGCAATCAGCCCCAGCATTTT. Supplemented by reference TRBV2 and TRBJ1-5, the full variable domain reads EPEVTQTPSHQVTQMGQEVILRCVPISNHLYFYWYRQILGQKVEFLVSFYNNEISEKSEIFDDQFSVERPDGSNFTLKIRSTKLEDSAMYFCASSVNTVRNQPQHFGDGTRLSIL.

The genes are TRBV13 and TRBJ1-2; D is possibly TRBD1 (6 bases). Between the trimmed V and J ends, which lost 4 bases and 6 bases, there was a span of 12 bases. The CDR3 runs to 13 residues. CDR1 and CDR2 (germline): PRHDT, FYEKMQ (reference sequence). In nucleotides, the CDR3 is TGTGCCAGCAGCTCACAGGGATACGATGGCTACACCTTC. This translates into CASSSQGYDGYTF.

Points on this clone: The same CDR3 is also encoded by other DNA sequences in this sample. This chain uses TRBV10-3 with TRBJ1-5; D not resolved. Germline lookup yields CDR1 ENHRY and CDR2 SYGVKD. This CDR3 region has 14 residues. The V end was cut by 0 bases, the J end by 4 bases, with 7 bases between. Here the CDR3 DNA reads TGTGCCATCAGTGAGTCGACTCGGAATCAGCCCCAGCATTTT. Translation: CAISESTRNQPQHF.

J is TRBJ1-5 and V is TRBV5-4; D unclear. Trimming removed 0 bases from V and 11 bases from J, with 18 bases in between. This CDR3 spans 15 amino acids. CDR1 is SGHNT, CDR2 YYREEE, per germline (reference sequence). The CDR3 region is CASSLAEGWMVAQHF. CDR3 nucleotide sequence: TGTGCCAGCAGCTTGGCAGAGGGCTGGATGGTGGCCCAGCATTTT.

The V gene is TRBV5-4, the J gene TRBJ1-1; no clear D gene. With 0 bases removed from V and 1 base from J, the gap between germline ends came to 10 bases. Germline V gene data show CDR1 as SGHNT and CDR2 as YYREEE (reference sequence). The CDR3 length is 15 residues. CDR3 region: CASSLETTRNTEAFF. The CDR3 DNA follows: TGTGCCAGCAGCTTGGAGACGACGCGGAACACTGAAGCTTTCTTT.

The V gene is TRBV3-1 (or the pseudogene TRBV3-2), the J gene TRBJ2-5; perhaps D is TRBD1 or TRBD2 (5 bases each). Germline V gene lookup returns CDR1 LGHDT and CDR2 YNNKEL (reference sequence). With 3 bases removed from V and 2 bases from J, the gap between germline ends came to 25 bases. CDR3 size: 19 residues. This chain's CDR3 is CASSHLRTWDGSSQETQYF. For the CDR3, the DNA is TGTGCCAGCAGCCATCTACGCACGTGGGACGGATCCTCACAAGAGACCCAGTACTTC.

The V gene is TRBV5-1, the J gene TRBJ1-1, with a tentative D call TRBD1 (5 bases). This CDR3 comprises 14 residues. From germline, CDR1 is SGHRS and CDR2 YFSETQ. With 1 base removed from V and 1 base from J, the gap between germline ends came to 8 bases. This chain's CDR3 is CASSLWDPNTEAFF. CDR3 nucleotides: TGCGCCAGCAGCTTGTGGGACCCGAACACTGAAGCTTTCTTT.

V gene TRBV6-2 or TRBV6-3 combines with J gene TRBJ2-5; D possibly corresponds to TRBD2 (5 bases). CDR1 is MNHEY, CDR2 SVGEGT, per germline. This CDR3 contains 15 residues. With 4 bases removed from V and 2 bases from J, the gap between germline ends came to 14 bases. The CDR3 region is CASSLRARAQETQYF. The DNA for the CDR3 is TGTGCCAGCAGTTTAAGAGCGAGGGCTCAAGAGACCCAGTACTTC.

The chain combines TRBV5-4 with TRBJ2-7; no firm D call. The CDR3 loop spans 13 amino acids. With 6 bases removed from V and 3 bases from J, the gap between germline ends came to 13 bases. Germline assignment: CDR1 SGHNT and CDR2 YYREEE (reference sequence). The CDR3 nucleotides read TGTGCCAGCAAGAATGGGTCTCTCTACGAGCAGTACTTC. Its protein product is CASKNGSLYEQYF.

The rearrangement links TRBV30 to TRBJ2-5, with 10 positions matching TRBD1. J lost 5 bases, V lost 3 bases, and 9 bases had no gene match. The length of the CDR3 is 15 residues. Germline V gene lookup returns CDR1 GTSNPN and CDR2 SVGIG (reference sequence). The CDR3 DNA reads as TGTGCCTGGAGAGCCCCCGGGACAGGGGTCGAGACCCAGTACTTC. Protein sequence: CAWRAPGTGVETQYF.

The sample holds one count of this clone. The chain uses TRBV19 and TRBJ1-3; D perhaps matches TRBD1 (5 bases). Germline CDR1 LNHDA, CDR2 SQIVND (reference sequence). The CDR3 loop spans 14 amino acids. The V gene lost 5 bases and the J gene lost 2 bases, with 10 bases spanning the gap. CDR3 bases: TGTGCCAGTAGTCTCCGACAGACTGGAAACACCATATATTTT. Amino acids: CASSLRQTGNTIYF. The full variable domain, in which reference TRBV19 and TRBJ1-3 provide the parts outside the CDR3, is DGGITQSPKYLFRKEGQNVTLSCEQNLNHDAMYWYRQDPGQGLRLIYYSQIVNDFQKGDIAEGYSVSREKKESFPLTVTSAQKNPTAFYLCASSLRQTGNTIYFGEGSWLTVV.

J is TRBJ2-7 and V is TRBV11-3; D gene unclear. In germline, CDR1 is SGHNT, CDR2 YENEEA. There are 13 residues in the CDR3. The ends were cut back, 2 bases at V and 5 bases at J, with 10 bases in the middle. The CDR3 nucleotides read TGTGCCAGCAGCTTAACTCAGAGAAACGAGCAGTACTTC. It is translated as CASSLTQRNEQYF. Supplemented by reference TRBV11-3 and TRBJ2-7, the full variable domain reads EAGVVQSPRYKIIEKKQPVAFWCNPISGHNTLYWYLQNLGQGPELLIRYENEEAVDDSQLPKDRFSAERLKGVDSTLKIQPAELGDSAVYLCASSLTQRNEQYFGPGTRLTVT.

This clone was counted once. This CDR3 reads CASSLSPATNEKLFF. The CDR3 DNA sequence: TGTGCCAGCAGCTTAAGTCCAGCAACTAATGAAAAACTGTTTTTT. V and J are TRBV7-3 and TRBJ1-4; D is unclear. The ends were cut back, 1 base at V and 0 bases at J, with 6 bases in the middle. The CDR3 is 15 amino acids. Per germline, CDR1 SGHTA and CDR2 FQGTGA.

CDR3 coding DNA: TGCGCCAGCAGCCTGGACGGGACTAGCCCTCTTGACGAGCAGTACTTC. This codes for CASSLDGTSPLDEQYF. The chain has TRBV5-1 and TRBJ2-7, with 9 bases aligning to TRBD2. There are 16 residues in the CDR3. The V and J ends lost 4 bases and 5 bases, in that order; junction bases with no gene match: 13. CDR1 is SGHRS, CDR2 YFSETQ, per germline.

This clone was counted a single time. The gene calls are TRBV7-8 and TRBJ1-3; D unresolved. Germline CDR1 SGHVS, CDR2 FQNEAQ. The CDR3 length is 15 residues. Trimming shortened V by 2 bases and J by 0 bases, and 8 bases separated the two germline ends. The CDR3: CASSLLRASGNTIYF. In DNA, the CDR3 is TGTGCCAGCAGCTTATTAAGGGCCTCTGGAAACACCATATATTTT.